Listed below are T cell receptor beta chains from one sample, sequenced in a study of blood T cell repertoires in COVID-19. Generated by immunoSEQ multiplex PCR, the TCRdb table keeps only in-frame clones and is missing some. This table has under 350,000 clones, about 82% appearing once. Source material: peripheral blood. These TCRs come from a human donor in a cohort sampled during active COVID-19. Both conserved end residues are part of each CDR3. The D gene is left open where the match is weak. Size tells how often a clone was seen (once, few, many) or the class of an expanded clone, and some rows leave it out.

NA,TRBJ1-2,TRBV11-2,NA,CASRSYRVGGYGYTF,TGTGCCAGCAGAAGTTACAGGGTTGGGGGTTATGGCTACACCTTC
TRBD1,TRBJ1-3,TRBV18,few,CASSRDREFSGNTIYF,TGTGCCAGCTCACGGGACAGGGAGTTCTCTGGAAACACCATATATTTT
NA,TRBJ1-2,TRBV12-3/TRBV12-4,NA,CASSLPRGAYTF,TGTGCCAGCAGTCTACCCAGGGGTGCCTACACCTTC
NA,TRBJ2-2,TRBV18,NA,CASSPKAGGELFF,TGTGCCAGCTCACCGAAGGCGGGCGGGGAGCTGTTTTTT
NA,TRBJ2-1,TRBV5-1,NA,CASSLALDYEEQFF,TGCGCCAGCAGCTTGGCCTTGGACTATGAGGAGCAGTTCTTC
NA,TRBJ2-6,TRBV27,NA,CASSVRVAGANVLTF,TGTGCCAGCAGTGTCAGGGTAGCCGGGGCCAACGTCCTGACTTTC
NA,TRBJ2-1,TRBV7-8,NA,CASSLASVTYNEQFF,TGTGCCAGCAGCTTAGCCAGCGTTACCTACAATGAGCAGTTCTTC
TRBD2,TRBJ2-1,TRBV28,once,CASIQRGDNEQFF,TGTGCCAGCATCCAGCGGGGGGACAATGAGCAGTTCTTC
NA,TRBJ1-1,TRBV5-1,NA,CASSLPGKIEAFF,TGCGCCAGCAGCTTGCCGGGGAAAATTGAAGCTTTCTTT
TRBD2,TRBJ2-3,TRBV6-2/TRBV6-3,NA,CASSPSSGDTQYF,TGTGCCAGCAGTCCGTCTAGCGGAGATACGCAGTATTTT
NA,TRBJ1-5,TRBV19,few,CASSWSSYSNQPQHF,TGTGCCAGTAGTTGGAGCTCTTATAGCAATCAGCCCCAGCATTTT
TRBD1,TRBJ1-2,TRBV7-3,NA,CASSLKGQFYGYTF,TGTGCCAGCAGCTTAAAGGGACAGTTCTATGGCTACACCTTC
NA,TRBJ2-1,TRBV9,NA,CASSVAVGEDNEQFF,TGTGCCAGCAGCGTAGCCGTAGGGGAGGACAATGAGCAGTTCTTC
TRBD1,TRBJ1-3,TRBV5-1,NA,CASSPGQVISGNTIYF,TGCGCCAGCAGCCCTGGACAGGTTATCTCTGGAAACACCATATATTTT
TRBD1,TRBJ1-2,TRBV7-3,NA,CAGGTGGAGYTF,TGTGCCGGGGGAACAGGGGGCGCGGGCTACACCTTC
NA,TRBJ1-5,TRBV30,once,CAWSVSRDQPQHF,TGTGCCTGGAGTGTATCGAGGGATCAGCCCCAGCATTTT
NA,TRBJ1-5,TRBV6-2/TRBV6-3,NA,CASRRGRQPQHF,TGTGCCAGCCGCCGGGGCCGTCAGCCCCAGCATTTT
NA,TRBJ1-4,TRBV19,once,CASSPPGYNEKLFF,TGTGCCAGTAGTCCCCCGGGTTATAATGAAAAACTGTTTTTT
NA,TRBJ2-2,TRBV24-1,NA,CATSLGATGELFF,TGTGCCACCAGTCTGGGGGCTACCGGGGAGCTGTTTTTT
TRBD2,TRBJ2-3,TRBV3-1/TRBV3-2,NA,CASSQAGTSGGKYTQYF,TGTGCCAGCAGCCAAGCCGGGACTAGCGGGGGGAAGTATACGCAGTATTTT
NA,TRBJ2-2,TRBV27,NA,CASRKGAANTGELFF,TGTGCCAGCCGAAAAGGAGCGGCGAACACCGGGGAGCTGTTTTTT
TRBD2,TRBJ2-7,TRBV7-2,NA,CASSHAGTRSSYEQYF,TGTGCCAGCAGCCACGCCGGGACTAGGAGCTCCTACGAGCAGTACTTC
NA,TRBJ1-2,TRBV5-1,NA,CASSLDAGQNYGYTF,TGCGCCAGCAGCTTGGATGCAGGGCAGAATTATGGCTACACCTTC
TRBD1,TRBJ2-2,TRBV7-9,NA,CASSRDSSNTGELFF,TGTGCCAGCAGTCGGGACAGCTCGAACACCGGGGAGCTGTTTTTT
NA,TRBJ1-2,TRBV9,NA,CASSLTPAGRGYTF,TGTGCCAGCAGCTTAACCCCTGCGGGCCGGGGCTACACCTTC
NA,TRBJ1-2,TRBV30,once,CAWPARGLNYGYTF,TGTGCCTGGCCAGCCAGGGGATTGAACTATGGCTACACCTTC
NA,TRBJ1-2,TRBV7-3,NA,CASSTLGERIGYTF,TGTGCCAGCAGCACCCTAGGTGAGAGGATTGGCTACACCTTC
NA,TRBJ1-4,TRBV5-1,NA,CASSLGGQAANEKLFF,TGCGCCAGCAGCTTGGGGGGCCAGGCAGCTAATGAAAAACTGTTTTTT
TRBD1,TRBJ2-7,TRBV27,NA,CATGRGTGGYEQYF,TGTGCCACGGGGAGAGGGACAGGGGGCTACGAGCAGTACTTC
NA,TRBJ2-3,TRBV5-1,NA,CASSLGLASDTQYF,TGCGCCAGCAGCTTGGGTCTAGCATCAGATACGCAGTATTTT
TRBD2,TRBJ2-3,TRBV4-1,NA,CASSRGMGLAGGHTDTQYF,TGCGCCAGCAGCCGGGGAATGGGACTAGCGGGGGGTCATACAGATACGCAGTATTTT
NA,TRBJ1-1,TRBV6-6,NA,CASTVDTEAFF,TGTGCCAGCACCGTCGACACTGAAGCTTTCTTT